The TCR beta chain under discussion was sequenced for a study of Graves' ophthalmopathy and Graves' hyperthyroidism. RNA served as the template for amplifying TCR beta CDR3 regions. After a first-round RT-PCR with HTBI primers, a second-round multiplex PCR was run. TCRdb fed the multiplex PCR reads into MiXCR, producing one record per CDR3 protein. The sample lists about 340,000 distinct CDR3 sequences; 15% to 20% were seen once. This clonotype was recorded many times. Its antigen is unknown. General study points: Most thyroid clonotypes with frequency above 0.001 were detected in blood too.

This CDR3 spans 13 amino acids. V was cut by 3 bases and J by 8 bases, with 13 bases left in between. Per germline, CDR1 LGHDT and CDR2 YNNKEL (reference sequence). The chain employs TRBV3-1 and TRBJ1-1; weak D call: TRBD1 (5 bases). Sequencing was performed on peripheral blood. This sequence originates from an adult man with Graves' ophthalmopathy. The CDR3 here is CASSHTNGAEAFF. The CDR3 DNA reads TGTGCCAGCAGCCATACCAACGGGGCAGAAGCTTTCTTT.